A single sample gave rise to the 21 T cell receptor beta chains below, sequenced in a study of CD8+ T cells in alopecia areata listed by TCRdb under 2018. The library relied on the immunoSEQ multiplex PCR assay. For TCR sequencing, RNA was extracted from every sample and reverse transcribed into cDNA to serve as template. The table comes from immuneACCESS by way of TCRdb, which keeps in-frame sequences with V and J called. Part of the clones is missing from these tables; in studies checked, under half for an unresolved V gene and the rest for unknown reasons. This sample lists more than 150,000 clones; approximately 51% were detected once. Of the sample, 9.5% to 13% falls within the top ten clones. The treatment or condition label, read with the paper, signifies: oral pan-JAK inhibitor, 5-10 mg twice daily. Material: CD8+ T cells sorted from blood, obtained around week 53, from a patient treated with tofacitinib. The source of these receptors is a human donor with alopecia areata.

This chain connects TRBV25-1 to TRBJ2-7; D is possibly TRBD1 (6 bases). The CDR3 totals 13 residues. Germline CDR1 is MGHDK and CDR2 is SYGVNS. Trimming cost V 4 bases and J 4 bases, with 11 bases left between them. CDR3 in amino acids: CASSVIQGYEQYF. The DNA for the CDR3 is TGTGCCAGCAGTGTCATACAGGGTTACGAGCAGTACTTC.

The chain has TRBV9 and TRBJ1-5; D is possibly TRBD1 (5 bases). The germline gives CDR1 SGDLS, CDR2 YYNGEE. V lost 5 bases to trimming and J lost 6 bases, with 12 bases between them. The CDR3 spans 13 residues. CDR3 nucleotides: TGTGCCAGCAGTTTTACAGGCTCTCAGCCCCAGCATTTT. Translated: CASSFTGSQPQHF.

This clone was recorded only once. The chain has TRBV14 and TRBJ1-2; tentatively, D is TRBD1 (5 bases). V lost 1 base to trimming and J lost 3 bases, with 12 bases between them. From germline, CDR1 is SGHDN and CDR2 FVKESK. The CDR3 has 15 residues. DNA of the CDR3: TGTGCCAGCAGCCAAGTGGCTGGGGCGGACTATGGCTACACCTTC. Protein sequence: CASSQVAGADYGYTF.

The rearrangement links TRBV4-3 to TRBJ2-4; the D is unclear. V was clipped by 2 bases and J by 0 bases, with 14 bases between them. The CDR3 consists of 17 residues. CDR1 LGHNA and CDR2 YSLEER come from the germline V gene. CDR3 DNA sequence: TGCGCCAGCAGCCAACTCCTCTCCCCCGAAGCCAAAAACATTCAGTACTTC. Amino acids: CASSQLLSPEAKNIQYF.

This chain uses TRBV14 with TRBJ2-7; a weak D match, TRBD2 (6 bases). Germline lookup yields CDR1 SGHDN and CDR2 FVKESK. The V end lost 6 bases, the J end lost 1 base, and 13 bases lay between the germline ends. The CDR3 is 14 residues long. CDR3 amino acids: CASRPLGGSYEQYF. The CDR3 DNA reads TGTGCCAGCAGACCCCTGGGGGGTTCCTACGAGCAGTACTTC.

This chain joins TRBV6-5 and TRBJ2-7; D not certain. CDR3 length: 12 residues. V was pared by 11 bases and J by 7 bases, with 18 bases between. In germline, CDR1 is MNHEY, CDR2 SVGAGI. The CDR3 is CAGARTTGEQYF. The CDR3 region has the DNA TGTGCCGGCGCCCGCACAACCGGGGAGCAGTACTTC.

The rearrangement joins TRBV5-1 to TRBJ2-5, with 8 bases fitting TRBD1. V gave up 3 bases and J gave up 9 bases; unmatched junction bases: 10. The CDR3 extends over 14 amino acids. The germline V gene has CDR1 SGHRS and CDR2 YFSETQ. As DNA, the CDR3 is TGCGCCAGCAGCTGGCAGGGGGCTGGGGACCCCCAGTACTTC. Its translation is CASSWQGAGDPQYF.

The rearrangement links TRBV6-1 to TRBJ2-7; a possible D gene is TRBD2 (7 bases). Germline values: CDR1 MNHNS, CDR2 SASEGT. This CDR3 contains 16 residues. V shed 0 bases and J shed 4 bases, with 16 bases lying between them. The DNA of the CDR3 is TGTGCCAGCAGTGAAGCGGTTGCGGGGGCCCTTTACGAGCAGTACTTC. This encodes CASSEAVAGALYEQYF.

The J gene is TRBJ2-7, the V gene TRBV9; D might be TRBD1 (6 bases). The CDR3 has 15 residues. Germline assignment: CDR1 SGDLS and CDR2 YYNGEE. The V end was cut by 3 bases, the J end by 3 bases, with 16 bases between. CDR3 coding DNA: TGTGCCAGCAGCGAGTCCCCGGACAGAAACTACGAGCAGTACTTC. Translated: CASSESPDRNYEQYF.

The V call is TRBV27, the J call TRBJ1-1; perhaps TRBD1 as D (6 bases). Trimming removed 6 bases from V and 0 bases from J, with 11 bases in between. From germline, CDR1 is MNHEY and CDR2 SMNVEV (reference sequence). CDR3 length: 14 residues. CDR3 amino acids: CASRLTGLNTEAFF. The CDR3 nucleotides are TGTGCCAGCAGGCTGACAGGATTGAACACTGAAGCTTTCTTT.

The rearrangement uses TRBV7-2 and TRBJ2-1; TRBD2 agrees at 10 bases. In germline, CDR1 is SGHTA, CDR2 FQGNSA. Trimming removed 2 bases from V and 9 bases from J; junction bases left unmatched: 4. The CDR3 is made up of 14 amino acids. The CDR3 sequence is CASSLSGGAAEQFF. DNA of the CDR3: TGTGCCAGCAGCTTAAGCGGGGGGGCCGCTGAGCAGTTCTTC. Complete variable domain (other parts from reference TRBV7-2 and TRBJ2-1): GAGVSQSPSNKVTEKGKDVELRCDPISGHTALYWYRQSLGQGLEFLIYFQGNSAPDKSGLPSDRFSAERTGGSVSTLTIQRTQQEDSAVYLCASSLSGGAAEQFFGPGTRLTVL.

The chain carries TRBV6-5 and TRBJ2-7, with TRBD1 as a possible D gene (5 bases). Germline CDR1 is MNHEY and CDR2 is SVGAGI. The CDR3 runs 12 residues. Between the trimmed V and J ends, which lost 2 bases and 7 bases, there was a span of 9 bases. DNA for the CDR3: TGTGCCAGCAGTTACGACAGCTTAGAGCAGTACTTC. This codes for CASSYDSLEQYF.

With respect to this clone: The same CDR3 is also encoded by other DNA sequences in this sample. The genes are TRBV23-1 and TRBJ2-6; D gene ambiguous. TRBV23-1 is an ORF, with its function uncertain. V was pared by 3 bases and J by 4 bases, with 16 bases between. There are 17 residues in the CDR3. In DNA, the CDR3 is TGCGCCAGCAGTCATCCAACCATCCCCTCGGGGGCCAACGTCCTGACTTTC. Protein product: CASSHPTIPSGANVLTF.

The V call is TRBV4-2, the J call TRBJ2-7, with 10 bases matching TRBD2. The CDR3 consists of 15 residues. Germline loops: CDR1 LGHNA, CDR2 YNFKEQ. V lost 1 base and J lost 0; bases outside the gene matches: 0. Written as DNA, the CDR3 is TGTGCCAGCAGCCAAGGACTAGCGGGCTCCTACGAGCAGTACTTC. This gives the protein CASSQGLAGSYEQYF.

The V gene is TRBV29-1, the J gene TRBJ2-3, with TRBD2 matching 8 bases. The ends lost 7 bases at V and 0 bases at J; junction bases unmatched: 9. CDR1 is SQVTM and CDR2 is ANQGSEA in the germline V gene. There are 15 residues in the CDR3. The CDR3 DNA sequence: TGCAGCGCAACCTCCCCGGGGGGGAGCACAGATACGCAGTATTTT. Translated: CSATSPGGSTDTQYF.

A few counts support this clone. This chain joins TRBV29-1 and TRBJ2-7; tentatively, D is TRBD1 or TRBD2 (5 bases each). Germline CDR1 and CDR2: SQVTM and ANQGSEA. The ends were cut back, 3 bases at V and 0 bases at J, with 9 bases in the middle. This CDR3 is 13 amino acids long. Here the CDR3 reads CSVEGPSSYEQYF. CDR3 nucleotides: TGCAGCGTTGAGGGACCCAGCTCCTACGAGCAGTACTTC.

The CDR3 nucleotides are TGTGCCAGCAGCTCTAGGGATTATAATTCACCCCTCCACTTT. Its protein is CASSSRDYNSPLHF. V is TRBV5-4 and J is TRBJ1-6; the D is unclear. Germline V gene lookup returns CDR1 SGHNT and CDR2 YYREEE (reference sequence). V lost 3 bases and J 4 bases, leaving 8 bases between the germline ends. The CDR3 runs to 14 residues.

In the case of this clone: Other nucleotide sequences in the sample specify the same CDR3. This chain uses TRBV9 with TRBJ2-3; D gene unclear. With 7 bases removed from V and 2 bases from J, the gap between germline ends came to 17 bases. From germline, CDR1 is SGDLS and CDR2 YYNGEE. The CDR3 contains 15 residues. For the CDR3, the DNA is TGTGCCAGCGGTGGGTCTCACCCAACCACAGATACGCAGTATTTT. The encoded protein is CASGGSHPTTDTQYF.

The J gene is TRBJ2-3, the V gene TRBV27, with 7 nucleotides matching TRBD1. The CDR3 totals 15 residues. CDR1 MNHEY and CDR2 SMNVEV come from the germline V gene (reference sequence). V lost 2 bases, J lost 1 base, and 3 bases stayed unmatched. The CDR3 here is CASSLDRVGTDTQYF. In DNA form, the CDR3 reads TGTGCCAGCAGTTTAGACAGGGTAGGCACAGATACGCAGTATTTT.

This chain connects TRBV30 to TRBJ2-3, with D possibly TRBD2 on 6 matching bases. V lost 1 base and J 4 bases, leaving 6 bases between the germline ends. CDR1 is GTSNPN, CDR2 SVGIG, per germline (reference sequence). The CDR3 is made up of 12 amino acids. CDR3: CAWSAGADTQYF. DNA for the CDR3: TGTGCCTGGAGTGCGGGGGCAGATACGCAGTATTTT.

This clone has only a few counts. The rearrangement joins TRBV13 to TRBJ1-2, with 7 bases that match TRBD1. Germline lookup yields CDR1 PRHDT and CDR2 FYEKMQ (reference sequence). Germline trimming cut 2 bases from V and 3 bases from J; bases unmatched to any gene: 3. The CDR3 spans 14 residues. CDR3 nucleotide sequence: TGTGCCAGCAGCTTAAACAGGGGAGACTATGGCTACACCTTC. It yields the protein CASSLNRGDYGYTF.